Sequencing of this T cell receptor beta chain was carried out in a study of blood T cell repertoires in COVID-19. The wider study: Specimens from acute and convalescent COVID-19 originated in the United States, Italy and Spain. PBMCs, B-cell-depleted T cells, or T cells provided the cDNA or gDNA that made up the material.

Per the original data handling: Scientists estimated how many nucleated cells there were by amplifying reference gene primers. Here immunoSEQ multiplex PCR was the method, and the copy in TCRdb shows in-frame clones only, minus some. V, J and clone size are taken as reported in that table, and D and trimming were inferred from the DNA itself. The sample has about 97,000 clones, less than 95% seen once. Germline lookup yields CDR1 SGHKS and CDR2 YYEKEE (reference sequence). CDR3 size: 14 residues. Trimming took 0 bases from V and 2 from J, leaving 7 bases between them. Sequencing was carried out using peripheral blood. The TCR sequence derives from a man aged 55 to 70 with acute or convalescent COVID-19. The chain recombines TRBV5-5 with TRBJ2-3, with D hard to call. CDR3 region: CASSLELPTDTQYF. The CDR3 DNA reads as TGTGCCAGCAGCTTGGAGCTGCCCACAGATACGCAGTATTTT.